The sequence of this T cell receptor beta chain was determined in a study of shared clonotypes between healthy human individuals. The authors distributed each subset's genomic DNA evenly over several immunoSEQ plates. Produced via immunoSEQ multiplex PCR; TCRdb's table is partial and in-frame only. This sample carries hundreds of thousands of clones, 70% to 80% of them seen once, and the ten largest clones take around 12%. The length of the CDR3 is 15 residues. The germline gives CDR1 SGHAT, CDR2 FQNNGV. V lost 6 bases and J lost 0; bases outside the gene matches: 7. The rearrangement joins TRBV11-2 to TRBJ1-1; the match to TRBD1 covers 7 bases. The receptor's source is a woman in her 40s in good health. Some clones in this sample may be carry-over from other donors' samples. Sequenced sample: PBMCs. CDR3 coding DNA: TGTGCCAGCAGGCTAATCAGGGGGGTGAACACTGAAGCTTTCTTT. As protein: CASRLIRGVNTEAFF.